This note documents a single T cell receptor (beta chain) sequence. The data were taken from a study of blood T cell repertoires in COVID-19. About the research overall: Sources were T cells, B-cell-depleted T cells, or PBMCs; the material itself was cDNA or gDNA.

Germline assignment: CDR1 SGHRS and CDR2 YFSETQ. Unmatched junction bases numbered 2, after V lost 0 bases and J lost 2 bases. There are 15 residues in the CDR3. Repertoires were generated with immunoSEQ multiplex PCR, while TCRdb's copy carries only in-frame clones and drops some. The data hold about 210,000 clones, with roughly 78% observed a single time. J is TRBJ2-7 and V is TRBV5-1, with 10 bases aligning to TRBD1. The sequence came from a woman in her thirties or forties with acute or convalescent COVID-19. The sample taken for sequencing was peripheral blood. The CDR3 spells CASSLEGQGAYEQYF. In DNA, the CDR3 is TGCGCCAGCAGCTTGGAAGGACAGGGGGCCTACGAGCAGTACTTC.